Presented here are 8 T cell receptor beta chains from one specimen sequenced in a study of T cells in Graves' hyperthyroidism and ophthalmopathy. Researchers took RNA transcripts and amplified the TCR beta CDR3 regions from them. First-round RT-PCR with HTBI primers amplified the TCR CDR3 region. TCRdb re-derived calls from the multiplex PCR reads in MiXCR, one entry per CDR3 protein. The sample carries around 340,000 distinct CDR3 sequences, approximately 22% recorded once. Material for sequencing was blood. These receptors were collected from a woman in her fifties or sixties with Graves' hyperthyroidism.

V is TRBV7-9 and J is TRBJ2-3; either TRBD1 or TRBD2 may supply D (5 bases each). Germline V gene lookup returns CDR1 SEHNR and CDR2 FQNEAQ (reference sequence). This CDR3 has 15 residues. V was cut by 1 base and J by 3 bases, with 11 bases left in between. The CDR3 DNA reads as TGTGCCAGCAGCTTAGGTACCAGGGAGACAGATACGCAGTATTTT. It codes for CASSLGTRETDTQYF.

The chain couples TRBV7-3 to TRBJ1-1; D is ambiguous. The germline gives CDR1 SGHTA, CDR2 FQGTGA. With 5 bases removed from V and 3 bases from J, the gap between germline ends came to 10 bases. The CDR3 covers 13 residues. The CDR3 DNA reads as TGTGCCAGCAGCGTGCAGTCCTACACTGAAGCTTTCTTT. As protein: CASSVQSYTEAFF. Full variable domain (rest looked up from reference TRBV7-3 and TRBJ1-1): GAGVSQTPSNKVTEKGKYVELRCDPISGHTALYWYRQSLGQGPEFLIYFQGTGAADDSGLPNDRFFAVRPEGSVSTLKIQRTERGDSAVYLCASSVQSYTEAFFGQGTRLTVV.

This clonotype was seen a handful of times. A much bigger clone sits one base away, suggesting this may be a read error. The gene calls are TRBV2 and TRBJ1-4, with D unresolved. The CDR3 is 14 residues long. Germline CDR1 SNHLY, CDR2 FYNNEI. V shed 10 bases and J shed 0 bases, with 12 bases lying between them. The CDR3 nucleotides read TGTGCCACCAGCCCGCTTACAACTAATGAAAAACTGTTTTTT. It specifies CATSPLTTNEKLFF.

There are many counts of this clonotype. The V and J genes are TRBV3-1 and TRBJ1-5, with TRBD1 matching over 9 bases. The germline CDR1 and CDR2 sequences are LGHDT and YNNKEL (reference sequence). The length of the CDR3 is 14 residues. The J segment lost 10 bases and the V segment lost 6 bases, leaving 10 bases of the junction unmatched. The CDR3, as DNA: TGTGCCAGCAGTGGACAGGGGTTAAAGGATCCCCAGCATTTT. The encoded protein is CASSGQGLKDPQHF.

The sample holds a few counts of this clonotype. The gene calls are TRBV3-1 and TRBJ1-2; 8 bases are a match to TRBD1. This CDR3 has 13 residues. Germline loops: CDR1 LGHDT, CDR2 YNNKEL (reference sequence). The V segment lost 2 bases and the J segment 6 bases; nucleotides outside the gene matches: 2. CDR3 amino acids: CASSQQGANGYTF. As DNA, the CDR3 is TGTGCCAGCAGCCAACAGGGGGCGAATGGCTACACCTTC.

This clonotype was found a few times. Being one base from a much bigger clone, this may be a read error. The rearrangement joins TRBV28 to TRBJ1-5; 10 bases are a match to TRBD1. The closer fit of TRBJ2-3 to the DNA end suggests the J call may be wrong. CDR1 and CDR2 (germline): MDHEN, SYDVKM. The CDR3 has 15 residues. Here the CDR3 DNA reads TGTGCCAGCAGTTTAGGGGACAGGGGTAATCAGCCCCAGTATTTT. Amino acid sequence: CASSLGDRGNQPQYF.

J is TRBJ1-4 and V is TRBV7-2; 8 bases are a match to TRBD1. The CDR3 spans 18 residues. CDR1 and CDR2 from the germline V gene are SGHTA and FQGNSA. The V gene end was trimmed by 5 bases and the J gene end by 7 bases; junction bases not matched to a gene: 18. In DNA form, the CDR3 reads TGTGCCAGCAGCCCCAAGAGGGGGACGACAGGGGCGGGTGAAAAACTGTTTTTT. This codes for CASSPKRGTTGAGEKLFF.

The rearrangement links TRBV19 to TRBJ2-2, with 9 nucleotides matching TRBD2. Trimming at V came to 6 bases and at J to 5 bases, leaving 7 bases not matched to a gene. CDR3 size: 15 residues. Germline CDR1 and CDR2: LNHDA and SQIVND (reference sequence). The CDR3 reads CASRTSGQWTGELFF. The DNA for the CDR3 is TGTGCCAGTAGGACTAGCGGACAGTGGACCGGGGAGCTGTTTTTT.